One and the same sample provided the 17 T cell receptor beta chains below, sequenced in a study of identical twins. One entry per CDR3 protein results from TCRdb running MiXCR on the 5' RACE reads. Of 450,000 to 600,000 distinct CDR3 sequences in the sample, around 20% were seen once. This sample was shared with a second study, whose subject was yellow fever vaccine responses in identical twins.

The source material was CD4+ T cells sorted from blood. These receptors all come from a woman younger than 35 in good health.

The genes are TRBV9 and TRBJ2-1; TRBD2 is a possible D gene (5 bases). Germline-derived CDR1 and CDR2 are SGDLS and YYNGEE. The CDR3 has 14 residues. The V end lost 3 bases, the J end lost 0 bases, and 7 bases lay between the germline ends. CDR3 amino acids: CASSEAASYNEQFF. The CDR3 nucleotides read TGTGCCAGCAGCGAAGCGGCCTCCTACAATGAGCAGTTCTTC.

This clonotype was seen more than once but under ten times. The V and J genes are TRBV29-1 and TRBJ2-5; 12 bases are a match to TRBD1. The CDR3 covers 14 residues. Trimming took 6 bases from V and 5 from J; bases not matched to a gene: 7. The germline V gene has CDR1 SQVTM and CDR2 ANQGSEA. DNA for the CDR3: TGCAGCGTGAGGGGACAGGGGGCATCGGAGACCCAGTACTTC. This codes for CSVRGQGASETQYF.

This rearrangement joins TRBV3-1 to TRBJ2-5; D gene ambiguous. This CDR3 contains 13 residues. Germline loops: CDR1 LGHDT, CDR2 YNNKEL (reference sequence). V was clipped by 4 bases and J by 7 bases, with 13 bases between them. The CDR3 DNA is TGTGCCAGCAGCCTAGTTAAGTTGGGGACCCAGTACTTC. It is translated as CASSLVKLGTQYF.

The chain joins TRBV14 to TRBJ2-1, with D possibly being TRBD2 (5 bases). The V and J ends lost 4 bases and 3 bases respectively, with 7 bases between them. Germline lookup yields CDR1 SGHDN and CDR2 FVKESK. CDR3 size: 13 residues. CDR3 sequence (DNA): TGTGCCAGCAGCCCGACTAACTACAATGAGCAGTTCTTC. Translating gives CASSPTNYNEQFF.

This clonotype was seen many times. This sequence joins TRBV29-1 and TRBJ2-5, with TRBD1 matching over 11 bases. Germline loops: CDR1 SQVTM, CDR2 ANQGSEA. CDR3 length: 16 residues. J lost 4 bases, V lost 2 bases, and 9 bases had no gene match. Here the CDR3 DNA reads TGCAGCGTTGAACTTGACGGGACAGGGGGTGGAGAGACCCAGTACTTC. Protein: CSVELDGTGGGETQYF.

The chain employs TRBV6-2 or TRBV6-3 and TRBJ1-5; 9 bases line up with TRBD1. Germline values: CDR1 MNHEY, CDR2 SVGEGT. V trimming: 6 bases; J trimming: 9 bases; junction bases outside the gene matches: 9. The CDR3 length is 14 residues. The DNA of the CDR3 is TGTGCCAGCAGACCGGACAGGGGTCCTCGGCCCCAGCATTTT. It is translated as CASRPDRGPRPQHF.

This clonotype was recorded a few times. The chain carries TRBV11-3 and TRBJ2-1; 9 positions agree with TRBD1. J was trimmed by 9 bases and V by 4 bases; bases with no gene match: 7. Germline V gene data show CDR1 as SGHNT and CDR2 as YENEEA. The CDR3 runs to 14 residues. CDR3 coding DNA: TGTGCCAGCAGCTCCGGACAGGGGAGAGGTGAGCAGTTCTTC. The encoded protein is CASSSGQGRGEQFF.

The chain links TRBV12-3 or TRBV12-4 to TRBJ1-2, with no clear D. The CDR3 has 12 amino acids. The V and J ends lost 4 bases and 7 bases respectively, with 10 bases between them. Here the CDR3 DNA reads TGTGCCAGCAGTTGGGAAAGCGGTGGCTACACCTTC. It specifies CASSWESGGYTF.

There are a few counts of this clonotype. This chain links TRBV9 with TRBJ2-7, with D perhaps TRBD1 or TRBD2 (7 bases each). Trimming removed 0 bases at V and 2 bases at J, with 15 bases between. The germline V gene has CDR1 SGDLS and CDR2 YYNGEE. The CDR3 covers 16 residues. The CDR3 loop reads CASSVGVRGGTYEQYF. The DNA for the CDR3 is TGTGCCAGCAGCGTAGGGGTCAGGGGGGGCACCTACGAGCAGTACTTC.

The V gene is TRBV20-1, the J gene TRBJ2-3; no clear D gene. The germline gives CDR1 DFQATT, CDR2 SNEGSKA (reference sequence). Trimming took 1 base from V and 4 from J, leaving 9 bases between them. This CDR3 has 13 residues. This chain's CDR3 is CSARGPTSDTQYF. For the CDR3, the DNA is TGCAGTGCTAGAGGGCCCACTTCAGATACGCAGTATTTT.

This clonotype was seen a handful of times. V is TRBV6-1 and J is TRBJ1-4; 9 bases fit TRBD1. Germline CDR1 reads MNHNS; CDR2 reads SASEGT. The V segment lost 9 bases and the J segment 10 bases; nucleotides outside the gene matches: 15. The length of the CDR3 is 15 residues. DNA for the CDR3: TGTGCCAGTCGTCGGCCCGGGACAGGGAGCGGAAAACTGTTTTTT. It encodes CASRRPGTGSGKLFF.

This clonotype showed up just a few times. The rearrangement joins TRBV10-3 to TRBJ1-5; tentative D call: TRBD1 (5 bases). Germline-derived CDR1 and CDR2 are ENHRY and SYGVKD. This CDR3 comprises 14 residues. Trimming pared 5 bases from V and 2 bases from J, leaving 10 bases between. This CDR3 is CAISRGDGNQPQHF. CDR3 nucleotides: TGTGCCATCAGTCGGGGGGACGGCAATCAGCCCCAGCATTTT.

This clonotype has at least ten counts. This chain uses TRBV3-1 with TRBJ1-2; unclear D gene. The CDR3 is 13 residues long. Trimming cost V 6 bases and J 2 bases, with 10 bases left between them. In germline, CDR1 is LGHDT, CDR2 YNNKEL (reference sequence). DNA of the CDR3: TGTGCCAGCAGTAAAGGCACGAACTATGGCTACACCTTC. It is translated as CASSKGTNYGYTF.

The genes are TRBV12-3 or TRBV12-4 and TRBJ1-2; D perhaps matches TRBD1 (5 bases). Deletions cut 1 base from V and 5 bases from J, with 11 bases between. The CDR3 has 14 amino acids. The CDR3 region has the DNA TGTGCCAGCAGTTTAGTAAGCAGGGCTTATGGCTACACCTTC. This translates into CASSLVSRAYGYTF.

This clonotype showed up just a few times. The gene calls are TRBV19 and TRBJ2-4; tentatively, D is TRBD2 (6 bases). V lost 7 bases, J lost 7 bases, and 14 bases lay in between. The CDR3 extends over 13 amino acids. Germline values: CDR1 LNHDA, CDR2 SQIVND (reference sequence). The CDR3 protein is CASKEGFRNIQYF. The CDR3, as DNA: TGTGCCAGTAAGGAGGGGTTTCGGAACATTCAGTACTTC. Combining the CDR3 with reference TRBV19 and TRBJ2-4 gives the whole variable domain DGGITQSPKYLFRKEGQNVTLSCEQNLNHDAMYWYRQDPGQGLRLIYYSQIVNDFQKGDIAEGYSVSREKKESFPLTVTSAQKNPTAFYLCASKEGFRNIQYFGAGTRLSVL.

In this sample, this clonotype turned up a few times. The chain carries TRBV4-1 and TRBJ1-2, with a tentative D call TRBD1 (6 bases). Trimming pared 2 bases from V and 5 bases from J, leaving 9 bases between. The CDR3 loop spans 13 amino acids. The V gene's germline CDR1 is MGHRA and CDR2 YSYEKL. The CDR3: CASSQQGQYGYTF. As DNA, the CDR3 is TGCGCCAGCAGCCAACAGGGGCAGTATGGCTACACCTTC.

This clonotype has a handful of counts. The chain uses TRBV12-3 or TRBV12-4 and TRBJ2-2; D remains unclear. This CDR3 spans 11 amino acids. The V and J ends lost 10 bases and 1 base respectively, with 4 bases between them. The CDR3 DNA follows: TGTGCCATCAGGAACACCGGGGAGCTGTTTTTT. Its protein is CAIRNTGELFF.